The present T cell receptor beta chain was sequenced within a study of blood T cells in healthy people across ages. Regarding the study as a whole: Age advanced and TCR beta diversity per million T cells fell, roughly linearly.

As to this clonotype: Its antigen is currently unknown.

Sample-barcoded 5' priming and a J-beta primer mix drove a second PCR of roughly 6 to 12 cycles. Each of the cDNA molecules was tagged by a template-switch adaptor with 12 random nucleotides. A single record per CDR3 protein comes from TCRdb applying MiXCR to the 5' RACE reads. Of 780,000 or so distinct CDR3 sequences in the sample, about 53% were seen once. Sequencing used blood. This receptor was obtained from an elderly man in good health.

CDR3 in DNA: TGTGCCAGCAGCTTAAGGGGGCAGGGGGCCATCTATGGCTACACCTTC. It encodes CASSLRGQGAIYGYTF. This sequence joins TRBV7-8 and TRBJ1-2; 8 bases are shared with TRBD1. Unmatched junction bases numbered 9, after V lost 2 bases and J lost 4 bases. The germline gives CDR1 SGHVS, CDR2 FQNEAQ. The CDR3 totals 16 residues.